The sequence of this T cell receptor (beta chain) was determined in a study of blood T cell repertoires in COVID-19 (TCRdb year 2020). With respect to the entire study: Samples covering the acute and convalescent phases of COVID-19 were provided by collaborators in the United States, Italy and Spain. The material from the prospective study consisted of cDNA or gDNA derived from T cells, B-cell-depleted T cells, or PBMCs. Subjects who had been exposed to COVID-19, were actively infected with it, or had recovered from it provided the deeply sampled blood TCRbeta repertoires that made up the dataset. The repertoires were released in a freely available public database intended as a resource for research on the immune response to SARS-CoV-2. Samples came from the ongoing ImmuneRACE study (first 160 participants) plus 1,254 subjects from 6 global collaborators. The sample metadata nearly always contained a de-identified subject ID, COVID-19 status, age in years and sex. HLA class I and class II types, where available, came from metadata supplied by the sample provider rather than from assay-based typing. Broader findings and caveats from the paper: How much clinical and demographic metadata was included differed by source and by participant, and the metadata was provided uncurated.

TCRbeta CDR3 regions were amplified from genomic DNA by means of the immunoSEQ Assay, a bias-controlled multiplex PCR. Per the original workflow: The number of nucleated cells in each sample was estimated from the amplification of reference gene primers within the assay. To quantify the absolute abundance of each unique TCRbeta CDR3 rearrangement, sequence reads were collapsed and filtered. Productive Simpson clonality was computed per sample as the square root of Simpson's diversity index over productive rearrangements. TCRdb stores this immuneACCESS table with in-frame sequences only. Part of the clones is absent; in the studies checked, under half of the shortfall reflects unresolved V genes, and no reason is known for the rest. V, J and clone size are taken as reported in that table, and D and trimming were inferred from the DNA itself. This sample lists fewer than 200,000 clones; approximately 80% were detected once. 7% of the sample is in the top ten clones.

About this clone: Its antigen remains undetermined. Per-base qualities were not stored, and no clone one base away is much larger.

The CDR3 runs 15 residues from the cysteine to the phenylalanine. Kept here is only the CDR3 DNA, which spans 45 bases and is read in frame from base 1. Looking up the germline V gene (reference sequence) yields CDR1 GTSNPN and CDR2 SVGIG. The junction carries 14 bases between V and J, which are trimmed by 2 bases and 1 base respectively. At one collaborating source in Seattle, patients were enrolled during active infection and were followed longitudinally through the course of disease. Whole blood was collected in K2EDTA tubes by collaborating institutions according to the institutions' own protocols. For TCRbeta analysis, collaborators shipped samples in one of three forms: frozen whole blood, isolated PBMCs, or DNA extracted from either of those sample types.

Sequenced: peripheral blood. The receptor was isolated from a woman aged 40 to 49 with COVID-19, enrolled during active disease. The chain joins TRBV30 to TRBJ1-1; the D gene lacks a confident call. The bases are TGTGCCTGGAGTCGGTACGCAATTAGGAACACTGAAGCTTTCTTT. Translated, this gives CAWSRYAIRNTEAFF.